The 7 T cell receptor beta chains below were found in one sample sequenced in a study of T cell changes during pregnancy in multiple sclerosis. Data came from immunoSEQ multiplex PCR; TCRdb stores just in-frame clones and leaves some out. The sample lists roughly 40,000 clones, more than 90% occurring once. Sequences were derived from CD4+ T cells from peripheral blood mononuclear cells, sampled after pregnancy. These receptors were collected from a female donor in good health, enrolled as a control in a pregnancy study.

The chain recombines TRBV7-2 with TRBJ2-1; tentative D call: TRBD2 (5 bases). CDR1 is SGHTA and CDR2 is FQGNSA in the germline V gene. V dropped 5 bases and J dropped 5 bases, with 10 bases sitting between them. This CDR3 comprises 13 residues. CDR3 sequence reads: CASSRGLNNEQFF. The CDR3 nucleotides read TGTGCCAGCAGCCGCGGACTCAACAATGAGCAGTTCTTC.

The rearrangement links TRBV9 to TRBJ2-1, with 10 positions matching TRBD1. The germline CDR1 and CDR2 sequences are SGDLS and YYNGEE. This CDR3 comprises 16 residues. Trimming removed 3 bases from V and 6 bases from J; junction bases left unmatched: 9. The CDR3 bases are TGTGCCAGCAGCGCCCTACCGGGACAGGGGACCAATGAGCAGTTCTTC. It translates to CASSALPGQGTNEQFF.

The V call is TRBV18, the J call TRBJ2-2; TRBD1 aligns across 12 bases. V was pared by 0 bases and J by 7 bases, with 6 bases of the junction left unmatched. Germline V gene data show CDR1 as KGHSH and CDR2 as LQKENI. The CDR3 is made up of 17 amino acids. In nucleotides, the CDR3 is TGTGCCAGCTCACCACCGGGACAGGGGGCTTACGTCGGGGAGCTGTTTTTT. This gives the protein CASSPPGQGAYVGELFF.

The chain combines TRBV30 with TRBJ1-6; D gene ambiguous. Germline CDR1 and CDR2: GTSNPN and SVGIG (reference sequence). This CDR3 has 19 residues. V lost 1 base, J lost 0 bases, and 19 bases lay in between. DNA for the CDR3: TGTGCCTGGAGTGCGGCTTATAACCGTCGAGGCTCCTATAATTCACCCCTCCACTTT. Translation: CAWSAAYNRRGSYNSPLHF.

The rearrangement joins TRBV7-2 to TRBJ2-3; D is uncertain. Per the germline V gene, CDR1 is SGHTA and CDR2 is FQGNSA. The V end was cut by 2 bases, the J end by 6 bases, with 9 bases between. The CDR3 has 13 amino acids. CDR3 residues: CASSLIELDTQYF. CDR3 coding DNA: TGTGCCAGCAGCTTAATCGAGCTGGATACGCAGTATTTT. Looking up the rest from reference TRBV7-2 and TRBJ2-3 gives the full variable domain: GAGVSQSPSNKVTEKGKDVELRCDPISGHTALYWYRQSLGQGLEFLIYFQGNSAPDKSGLPSDRFSAERTGGSVSTLTIQRTQQEDSAVYLCASSLIELDTQYFGPGTRLTVL.

The chain carries TRBV7-2 and TRBJ2-7; TRBD2 matches 9 bases. CDR1 is SGHTA, CDR2 FQGNSA, per germline. The CDR3 length is 15 residues. After removal of 5 bases from V and 2 bases from J, the junction contained 7 bases not matched to a gene. The CDR3 loop is CASSPGLAFTYEQYF. As DNA, the CDR3 is TGTGCCAGCAGCCCGGGACTAGCTTTTACCTACGAGCAGTACTTC.

Only one count was recorded for this clone. This chain connects TRBV7-9 to TRBJ1-2; no reliable D call. Germline values: CDR1 SEHNR, CDR2 FQNEAQ (reference sequence). The CDR3 is 15 residues long. V lost 1 base to trimming and J lost 7 bases, with 16 bases between them. CDR3 coding DNA: TGTGCCAGCAGCTTAGGGTCGGCGGAAATTAGTGGCTACACCTTC. Translation: CASSLGSAEISGYTF. Complete variable domain (other parts from reference TRBV7-9 and TRBJ1-2): DTGVSQNPRHKITKRGQNVTFRCDPISEHNRLYWYRQTLGQGPEFLTYFQNEAQLEKSRLLSDRFSAERPKGSFSTLEIQRTEQGDSAMYLCASSLGSAEISGYTFGSGTRLTVV.